The source of this T cell receptor (beta chain) is a study of early T cells in non-severe SARS-CoV-2 infection. The overall study: Sequencing input comprised bulk RNA from unsorted whole blood; chain pairing was not available.

Unique molecular identifier tags were affixed to discrete cDNA molecules. Via MiXCR, TCRdb re-called the 5' RACE reads, giving one row per CDR3 protein. The sample has 50,000 to 60,000 distinct CDR3 sequences; 7.5% to 9.5% are singletons. The CDR3 covers 15 residues. CDR1 and CDR2 from the germline V gene are SGHRS and YFSETQ. The germline V and J ends were trimmed by 4 bases and 5 bases, with 17 bases remaining between them. In this sample, this clonotype turned up many times. This clonotype originated in an adult who was a healthcare worker with PCR-confirmed SARS-CoV-2 infection or an uninfected control (not recorded which). This material consisted of whole blood, taken at baseline. The chain uses TRBV5-1 and TRBJ2-3, with TRBD2 as a possible D gene (6 bases). This CDR3 reads CASSLGTGLGDTQYF. The DNA for the CDR3 is TGCGCCAGCAGCCTCGGGACTGGCCTAGGAGATACGCAGTATTTT. The full variable domain, with the rest looked up from reference TRBV5-1 and TRBJ2-3, is KAGVTQTPRYLIKTRGQQVTLSCSPISGHRSVSWYQQTPGQGLQFLFEYFSETQRNKGNFPGRFSGRQFSNSRSEMNVSTLELGDSALYLCASSLGTGLGDTQYFGPGTRLTVL.